This T cell receptor (beta chain) was profiled in a study of long-term antiretroviral therapy in people with HIV. Turning to the study itself: About a decade before 2015, the earliest samples were taken when ART was typically delayed.

This clone turned up a few times. V was pared by 2 bases and J by 3 bases, with 4 bases between. Germline CDR1 and CDR2: SGDLS and YYNGEE. This CDR3 spans 12 amino acids. The immunoSEQ assay was v3.0, run at survey level. Libraries were prepared by immunoSEQ multiplex PCR; TCRdb keeps only in-frame clonotypes and omits some of them. This table has approximately 25,000 clones, around four fifths appearing once. The source is a man younger than 35 with HIV. The material sequenced was unsorted PBMCs, taken 0.8 years before starting antiretroviral therapy. The chain employs TRBV9 and TRBJ2-3; unclear D gene. The CDR3 reads CASSVGTDTQYF. The DNA for the CDR3 is TGTGCCAGCAGCGTCGGGACAGATACGCAGTATTTT.